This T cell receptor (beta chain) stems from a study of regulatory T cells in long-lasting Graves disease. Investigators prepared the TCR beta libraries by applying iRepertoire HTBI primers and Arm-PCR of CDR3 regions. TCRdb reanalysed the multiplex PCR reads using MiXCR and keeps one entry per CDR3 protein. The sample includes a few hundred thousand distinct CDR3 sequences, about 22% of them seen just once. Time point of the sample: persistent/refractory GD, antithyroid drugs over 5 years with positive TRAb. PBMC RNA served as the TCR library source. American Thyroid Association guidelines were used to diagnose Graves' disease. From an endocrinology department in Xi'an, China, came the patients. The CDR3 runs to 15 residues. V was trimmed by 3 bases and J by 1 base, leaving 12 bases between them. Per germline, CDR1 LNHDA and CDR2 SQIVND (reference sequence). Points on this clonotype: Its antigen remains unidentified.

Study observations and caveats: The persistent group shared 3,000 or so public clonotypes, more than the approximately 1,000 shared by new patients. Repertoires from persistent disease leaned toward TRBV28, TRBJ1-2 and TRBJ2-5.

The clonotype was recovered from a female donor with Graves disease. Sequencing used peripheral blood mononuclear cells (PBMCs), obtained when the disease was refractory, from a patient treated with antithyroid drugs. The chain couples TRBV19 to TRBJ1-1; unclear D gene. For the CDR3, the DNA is TGTGCCAGTAGTATCTCAAGACATCCGAACACTGAAGCTTTCTTT. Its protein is CASSISRHPNTEAFF.